This T cell receptor beta chain was obtained from a study of blood T cells in healthy people across ages (dated by TCRdb to the mid-2010s). At the level of the whole study: In model experiments, template switching captured about one uniquely barcoded TCR beta cDNA molecule for every two T cells. The donors were divided into four age groups: young (average around 16 years), middle-aged (over 35), aged (under 70) and long-lived (nearly 85). To track age-related changes in TCR beta repertoire diversity, the study relied on deep sequencing normalized with unique cDNA molecular identifiers. Using the same blood draw, the study looked at two additional independent replicas of 1 million unique cDNA reads for two donors, one aged 18 to 30 and the other aged 80 or older.

Donors were roughly 40 systemically healthy Caucasian individuals from Russia aged roughly 6 to 95 years. About 9.1 milliliters of peripheral blood were collected from each donor into EDTA-treated Vacutainer tubes. Ficoll-Paque density-gradient centrifugation was used to isolate PBMCs, with at least 6 million obtained per sample. Total RNA was extracted from PBMCs with Trizol reagent, with at least 5.5 micrograms obtained per sample. The percentages of naive CD45RAhigh/CD27high T cells were determined by flow cytometry on a PBMC aliquot from every donor. This clonotype has a single count. Its binding antigen is unknown. No base-level quality is on record; no much larger clone is a single base apart. Preparation of the library involved 5' RACE. Instrument used: Illumina HiSeq 2500. A second PCR of roughly 7 to 11 cycles was performed with a sample-barcoded 5' primer and a J-beta primer mix. A template-switch 5' adaptor carrying 12 random nucleotides introduced a unique molecular identifier onto each TCR beta cDNA molecule. At least 3 million CDR3-containing paired-end reads were obtained from each sample. First-strand cDNA synthesis was performed from all RNA using the Mint cDNA synthesis kit, with priming by a TRBC-specific oligonucleotide. Following uracil-DNA glycosylase treatment, a first 18-cycle PCR with universal primers M1SS and BC2_uni_R was performed on all cDNA. The original pipeline was this. For normalization, 1 million high-quality reads were randomly selected from each sample, with every read carrying a distinct molecular identifier. Reads with shared molecular identifiers were discarded instead of being binned into consensus sequences. MiTCR, run with a Q25 quality threshold and the strictest error-elimination algorithm, handled CDR3 identification, clonotype clustering and error correction. A nonparametric unseen species model with Euler transformation was used to estimate lower-bound total TCR beta diversity. TCRdb trimmed the raw reads at Q25, called clones with MiXCR and kept productive beta chains. Rows merge per CDR3 protein into single entries with the most common DNA and genes. These V and J calls are TCRdb output, not the study's own analysis. The sample table holds 800,000 to 1,300,000 distinct CDR3 sequences, of which roughly a quarter were seen once. The ten largest account for approximately 0.75% of the sample.

What the work shows at the level of the full study, not this receptor alone: Compared with the aged group, the long-lived group had more naive CD4+ T cells, fewer expanded clones and increased TCR diversity, a pattern suggesting age selection. As age increased, observed TCR beta diversity per million T cells dropped in a roughly linear way, and a significant reduction was already evident by age approximately 40. Estimates of total diversity from one million sequenced T cells were regarded as lower bounds and underestimates. Observed TCR beta diversity correlated strongly with the percentage of naive T cells measured by flow cytometry. Conclusive comparison of naive and antigen-experienced compartments was prevented by the profiling of bulk unsorted PBMCs. Because donor CMV infection status was unknown, age-related changes in expanded clonotypes were potentially confounded.

Inclusive of the bounding cysteine and phenylalanine, the CDR3 is 16 residues long. Only CDR3 DNA is held: 48 bases, read in frame from base 1. Looking up the germline V gene yields CDR1 MGHRA and CDR2 YSYEKL. Between the V and J ends, shortened by 3 bases and 3 bases respectively, the junction contains 15 bases. This sample was also put to use in a study of T cells of mothers and their children. The second publication reports: Donors were nine systemically healthy Caucasian individuals: three mothers and their six children. cDNA synthesis consumed the entire amount of extracted RNA, loaded at 1.5 ug RNA in each 15 ul reaction. In the second PCR, sample barcodes and 2-4 random nucleotides were introduced via the M1S primer. More than 8 million TCR beta CDR3 reads were obtained from each mother, and about 3 million reads were obtained from each child. TCR recombination output is similarly shaped by thymic selection in related and unrelated pairs, with a minor effect exerted by inherited differences. Normalized repertoire overlap was always found to be slightly, but never significantly, higher in related mother-child pairs than in unrelated mother-child pairs. With a sensitivity of about 100 clones per million clonotypes, no persistent microchimeric T cell clones were detected. The study used deep NGS to compare TCR beta repertoires of mothers and children, seeking features distinguishing related mother-child pairs from unrelated individuals. Mothers averaged about 37 +/- 4 years of age and children averaged around 10 +/- 4 years. After adapter ligation with NEBNext reagents, the libraries were sequenced on Illumina HiSeq 2000 with 100+100 nt paired-end reads. To prevent cross-contamination, the mother and child libraries were prepared one month apart and sequenced in separate runs. For each donor, between about 500,000 and 2,100,000 distinct TCR beta clonotypes were identified. Naive TCR beta clonotypes were estimated from low-frequency clonotypes matched to each donor's FACS-determined naive share, without sorting.

The TCR comes from a girl aged 2 to 10 in good health. The rearranged chain carries TRBV4-1 and TRBJ2-1; too little of a D gene remains to name it. Specimen: blood. The CDR3 in this case is CASSHERVFRYNEQFF. The nucleotide sequence is given as TGCGCCAGCAGCCACGAACGCGTCTTTCGCTACAATGAGCAGTTCTTC.